These 18 T cell receptor beta chains came from one sample sequenced in a study of patients and donors after allogeneic stem cell transplantation. TCRdb called the RT-PCR reads again in MiXCR, with one record for every CDR3 protein. The table records over 150,000 distinct CDR3 sequences, 25% to 35% of them present only once. The sample was blood, either unsorted or a sorted T cell fraction (not recorded which). Receptors were obtained from a human donor who was either an allogeneic HSCT recipient or a stem cell or donor lymphocyte infusion donor (not recorded which). It is not recorded whose cells these are; they may come from a transplant donor.

V gene TRBV13 combines with J gene TRBJ1-1; maybe TRBD1 (6 bases). The germline V gene has CDR1 PRHDT and CDR2 FYEKMQ (reference sequence). The CDR3 contains 14 residues. V lost 5 bases and J 4 bases, leaving 14 bases between the germline ends. The CDR3 is CASSAPGGGTEAFF. CDR3 DNA: TGTGCCAGCAGCGCGCCCGGGGGCGGCACTGAAGCTTTCTTT.

This clonotype was detected ten times or more. The V call is TRBV20-1, the J call TRBJ1-5, with 7 nucleotides matching TRBD1. The CDR3 extends over 12 amino acids. The ends lost 7 bases at V and 5 bases at J; junction bases unmatched: 5. Germline lookup yields CDR1 DFQATT and CDR2 SNEGSKA (reference sequence). The CDR3 region has the DNA TGCAGTGTTGACAGGGTCTATCAGCCCCAGCATTTT. It translates to CSVDRVYQPQHF.

This chain connects TRBV7-9 to TRBJ2-7; 7 nucleotides match TRBD2. Germline values: CDR1 SEHNR, CDR2 FQNEAQ (reference sequence). The ends lost 0 bases at V and 5 bases at J; junction bases unmatched: 4. CDR3 size: 14 residues. For the CDR3, the DNA is TGTGCCAGCAGCTTAGCCAAGCGGGGAAACGAGCAGTACTTC. Its translation: CASSLAKRGNEQYF.

The rearrangement joins TRBV3-1 to TRBJ2-2; TRBD2 aligns across 10 bases. The CDR3 covers 17 residues. Germline CDR1 LGHDT, CDR2 YNNKEL (reference sequence). J was trimmed by 5 bases and V by 0 bases; bases with no gene match: 6. CDR3 DNA: TGTGCCAGCAGCCAAGACTGGGGTAGCGGGAGGACCGGGGAGCTGTTTTTT. Amino acids: CASSQDWGSGRTGELFF.

This sequence joins TRBV3-1 and TRBJ2-6; D gene uncertain. V lost 5 bases to trimming and J lost 0 bases, with 8 bases between them. CDR3 length equals 15 residues. Germline V gives CDR1 LGHDT, CDR2 YNNKEL (reference sequence). CDR3 amino acids: CASSKQSSGANVLTF. Here the CDR3 DNA reads TGTGCCAGCAGCAAGCAGAGCTCTGGGGCCAACGTCCTGACTTTC.

The chain uses TRBV27 and TRBJ2-1, with 8 bases aligning to TRBD1. Looked up from germline, CDR1 is MNHEY and CDR2 is SMNVEV (reference sequence). The CDR3 length is 17 residues. Trimming cost V 5 bases and J 0 bases; bases outside gene matches: 9. In nucleotides, the CDR3 is TGTGCCAGCAGTCCGGGGACAGGCCTCAGCTCCTACAATGAGCAGTTCTTC. Translation: CASSPGTGLSSYNEQFF.

This clonotype appeared a few times. This chain joins TRBV20-1 and TRBJ2-7; D unclear. The CDR3 is 11 residues long. V was clipped by 3 bases and J by 3 bases, with 6 bases between them. CDR1 and CDR2 (germline): DFQATT, SNEGSKA (reference sequence). The CDR3 protein is CSASLRYEQYF. In DNA, the CDR3 is TGCAGTGCTAGTCTACGCTACGAGCAGTACTTC.

The rearrangement joins TRBV30 to TRBJ1-1; D is unresolved. Germline loops: CDR1 GTSNPN, CDR2 SVGIG (reference sequence). V was cut by 3 bases and J by 5 bases, with 13 bases left in between. This CDR3 contains 13 residues. CDR3 sequence reads: CAWSPSVGTEAFF. The CDR3 coding sequence is TGTGCCTGGAGCCCCTCCGTTGGGACTGAAGCTTTCTTT.

This sequence joins TRBV5-1 and TRBJ2-7; 7 bases are shared with TRBD2. V was clipped by 1 base and J by 2 bases; unmatched bases: 6. From germline, CDR1 is SGHRS and CDR2 YFSETQ. The CDR3 is 15 amino acids. The CDR3 coding sequence is TGCGCCAGCAGCTTGAGTGCGGGGGTGACCTACGAGCAGTACTTC. Amino acid sequence: CASSLSAGVTYEQYF.

The V and J genes are TRBV29-1 and TRBJ2-5; 8 bases agree with TRBD2. Looked up from germline, CDR1 is SQVTM and CDR2 is ANQGSEA. The CDR3 is made up of 14 amino acids. The DNA of the CDR3 is TGCACCCTCCAACTAGCGGAGCCTCGGGGGACCCAGTACTTC. This encodes CTLQLAEPRGTQYF.

This clonotype was counted between two and nine times. This chain uses TRBV12-3 or TRBV12-4 with TRBJ2-2; 8 nucleotides align to TRBD1. CDR3 length: 15 amino acids. V was pared by 6 bases and J by 0 bases, with 3 bases of the junction left unmatched. The chain's CDR3 is CASREQGANTGELFF. The CDR3 DNA sequence: TGTGCCAGCAGGGAACAGGGGGCGAACACCGGGGAGCTGTTTTTT.

Only a few counts were recorded for this clonotype. J is TRBJ1-5 and V is TRBV10-3; perhaps TRBD1 as D (5 bases). V was pared by 4 bases and J by 7 bases, with 14 bases between. CDR3 length: 14 residues. From germline, CDR1 is ENHRY and CDR2 SYGVKD. CDR3 nucleotide sequence: TGTGCCATCAGTGGCCAGGGTGACCGGCAGCCCCAGCATTTT. Encoded protein: CAISGQGDRQPQHF.

This clonotype showed up just a few times. The chain has TRBV12-3 or TRBV12-4 and TRBJ1-6; D not certain. V was pared by 8 bases and J by 4 bases, with 6 bases between. CDR3 length: 12 amino acids. The CDR3 is CASALYNSPLHF. DNA for the CDR3: TGTGCCAGCGCATTGTATAATTCACCCCTCCACTTT.

The table lists this clonotype with a count of one. V usage is TRBV3-1 and J usage is TRBJ1-2; D gene uncertain. This CDR3 contains 12 residues. CDR1 is LGHDT, CDR2 YNNKEL, per germline (reference sequence). Deletions cut 3 bases from V and 6 bases from J, with 8 bases between. CDR3: CASSQLGDGYTF. CDR3 bases: TGTGCCAGCAGCCAGTTGGGCGATGGCTACACCTTC. Using reference TRBV3-1 and TRBJ1-2 for the parts outside the CDR3, the full variable domain is DTAVSQTPKYLVTQMGNDKSIKCEQNLGHDTMYWYKQDSKKFLKIMFSYNNKELIINETVPNRFSPKSPDKAHLNLHINSLELGDSAVYFCASSQLGDGYTFGSGTRLTVV.

In this sample, this clonotype turned up many times. The genes are TRBV6-2 or TRBV6-3 and TRBJ1-1; D might be TRBD1 (5 bases). The CDR3 runs to 12 residues. Trimming took off 7 bases at V and 3 bases at J, with 9 bases between the two ends. Germline CDR1 and CDR2: MNHEY and SVGEGT. This CDR3 is CASTGGYTEAFF. In nucleotides, the CDR3 is TGTGCCAGCACCGGGGGGTACACTGAAGCTTTCTTT.

This chain joins TRBV7-9 and TRBJ1-2; the D is unclear. The V end was cut by 3 bases, the J end by 4 bases, with 12 bases between. Germline assignment: CDR1 SEHNR and CDR2 FQNEAQ (reference sequence). The CDR3 has 14 amino acids. DNA of the CDR3: TGTGCCAGCAGCTTGTGGACCGCCTCCTATGGCTACACCTTC. This gives the protein CASSLWTASYGYTF.

This chain connects TRBV4-3 to TRBJ2-1; D uncertain. V was pared by 0 bases and J by 3 bases, with 9 bases between. The CDR3 has 15 amino acids. Germline-derived CDR1 and CDR2 are LGHNA and YSLEER. For the CDR3, the DNA is TGCGCCAGCAGCCAAGATAAGCACAGCTACAATGAGCAGTTCTTC. This sequence encodes CASSQDKHSYNEQFF.

The V call is TRBV6-2 or TRBV6-3, the J call TRBJ1-1; D unresolved. The CDR3 contains 14 residues. V lost 7 bases to trimming and J lost 6 bases, with 18 bases between them. The germline V gene encodes CDR1 MNHEY and CDR2 SVGEGT. CDR3 sequence: CASTPDPTIPEAFF. In DNA form, the CDR3 reads TGTGCCAGCACCCCCGACCCCACGATCCCTGAAGCTTTCTTT.